This T cell receptor (beta chain) is drawn from a study of somatic mutations in cytotoxic T cells in rheumatoid arthritis. This clone was seen a few times. Germline V lookup: CDR1 MNHEY, CDR2 SMNVEV (reference sequence). Unmatched junction bases numbered 5, after V lost 7 bases and J lost 8 bases. This CDR3 spans 13 amino acids. Produced via immunoSEQ multiplex PCR; TCRdb's table is partial and in-frame only. The sample includes 15,000 to 20,000 clones, approximately 80% seen only once; the top ten take about 20%. Sequencing used CD8+ T cells sorted from blood. This sequence was found in an adult with rheumatoid arthritis. The gene calls are TRBV27 and TRBJ1-6; 7 nucleotides line up with TRBD1. The CDR3 DNA reads TGTGCCAGCAATACAGGGGAATATTCACCCCTCCACTTT. Translation: CASNTGEYSPLHF.